This is a list of T cell receptor beta chains from one sample in a study of siplizumab effects on memory and regulatory T cells. Here immunoSEQ multiplex PCR was the method, and the copy in TCRdb shows in-frame clones only, minus some. Altogether 100,000 or so clones are present, 85% to 95% being singletons, with the ten largest covering roughly 1.3%. Sequences were obtained from non-Treg CD4+ T cells sorted from blood. Receptors were obtained from a human donor in good health. Both conserved end residues are part of each CDR3. D genes are given only for firm matches. Clone size is shown for a subset of rows, as once, few, many or a class of expanded clone.

v_gene	d_gene	abundance	j_gene	CDR3nt	CDR3aa
TRBV18	-	-	TRBJ1-2	TGTGCCAGCTCACCACTTGCCGATGGACCCAATCATGGCTACACCTTC	CASSPLADGPNHGYTF
TRBV5-1	TRBD2	-	TRBJ2-5	TGCGCCAGCAGCTCGGGACGACTAGCGAAAGGGGGAGAGACCCAGTACTTC	CASSSGRLAKGGETQYF
TRBV5-1	-	-	TRBJ1-4	TGCGCCAGCAGCTTGATGGGGCAAACTAATGAAAAACTGTTTTTT	CASSLMGQTNEKLFF
TRBV19	-	-	TRBJ2-7	TGTGCCAGTAGTAGACAGAAACTCACCTACGAGCAGTACTTC	CASSRQKLTYEQYF
TRBV12-5	-	-	TRBJ2-2	TGTGCTAGTGGTTTGGTTTTTCAGGGGTCTACCGGGGAGCTGTTTTTT	CASGLVFQGSTGELFF
TRBV27	TRBD1	-	TRBJ1-5	TGTGCCAGCAGCCGGGGCCGGACAGGAGCTATGAATCAGCCCCAGCATTTT	CASSRGRTGAMNQPQHF
TRBV7-3	TRBD1	-	TRBJ2-7	TGTGCCAGCAGCCCAACAACAGGGGGCGAGCAGTACTTC	CASSPTTGGEQYF
TRBV6-1	TRBD2	few	TRBJ2-3	TGTGCCAGCAGGCCACTAGCGGGATTCTCAGATACGCAGTATTTT	CASRPLAGFSDTQYF
TRBV5-3	TRBD2	-	TRBJ2-1	TGTGCCAGAACCCCACCGGCGGGAGTGGGGGGTGAGCAGTTCTTC	CARTPPAGVGGEQFF
TRBV19	-	-	TRBJ2-2	TGTGCCAGTAGTATAGGTTTGGTGACCGGGGAGCTGTTTTTT	CASSIGLVTGELFF
TRBV9	-	-	TRBJ2-3	TGTGCCAGCGGCCCCTATAGCACAGATACGCAGTATTTT	CASGPYSTDTQYF
TRBV6-6	-	-	TRBJ2-7	TGTGCCAGCACCAACCCCAGGTCCTACGAGCAGTACTTC	CASTNPRSYEQYF
TRBV18	-	few	TRBJ1-5	TGTGCCAGCTCCCTGGGGAGGTGGCAGCCCCAGCATTTT	CASSLGRWQPQHF
TRBV9	-	-	TRBJ2-2	TGTGCCAGCAGCCCGCTGGGGGGGGCTGGGGAGCTGTTTTTT	CASSPLGGAGELFF
TRBV28	-	-	TRBJ1-5	TGTGCCAGCATCGAACGGGACATCAGGAGCAATCAGCCCCAGCATTTT	CASIERDIRSNQPQHF
TRBV18	-	-	TRBJ2-5	TGTGCCAGCTCACCAATCTTCAGGGGCCAAGAGACCCAGTACTTC	CASSPIFRGQETQYF
TRBV6-6	-	-	TRBJ1-4	TGTGCCAGCAGTACTACCTTAGGGGCTGAAAAACTGTTTTTT	CASSTTLGAEKLFF
TRBV6-1	TRBD1	-	TRBJ1-2	TGTGCCAGCAGTGTTGAAAGGGGACAGGTCTATGGCTACACCTTC	CASSVERGQVYGYTF
TRBV28	-	-	TRBJ1-5	TGCACCGCCGGTTATAGCAATCAGCCCCAGCATTTT	CTAGYSNQPQHF
TRBV10-2	-	-	TRBJ2-3	TGCGCCAGCAGAGGTTGGGGGGAATCCACAGATACGCAGTATTTT	CASRGWGESTDTQYF
TRBV5-4	TRBD2	-	TRBJ2-2	TGTGCCAGCAGCCGGGGGACTAGCGGTGATAACACCGGGGAGCTGTTTTTT	CASSRGTSGDNTGELFF
TRBV19	-	-	TRBJ1-4	TGTGCCAGTAGTTCTGGGACGAATGAAAAACTGTTTTTT	CASSSGTNEKLFF
TRBV9	TRBD2	-	TRBJ2-1	TGTGCCAGCAGCGTAGACCCTGGGACTAGATTAGGCAATGAGCAGTTCTTC	CASSVDPGTRLGNEQFF
TRBV7-3	TRBD1	-	TRBJ1-2	TGTGCCAGCAGCACGGACAGGAACTATGGCTACACCTTC	CASSTDRNYGYTF
TRBV11-2	-	-	TRBJ2-3	TGTGCCAGCAGCCAAGACCAGCGGTATACGCAGTATTTT	CASSQDQRYTQYF
TRBV4-1	-	-	TRBJ1-2	TGCGCCAGCAGCCAACCATGGACCGCTACTCATAACTATGGCTACACCTTC	CASSQPWTATHNYGYTF
TRBV7-9	-	-	TRBJ2-1	TGTGCCAGCAGCTTACGTAGGGATGAGCAGTTCTTC	CASSLRRDEQFF
TRBV6-1	TRBD1	-	TRBJ2-5	TGTGCCAGCAGTGAACGCCAGGACAGGGGTAAACAAGAGACCCAGTACTTC	CASSERQDRGKQETQYF
TRBV10-1	TRBD1	few	TRBJ2-1	TGCGCCAGCAGTATCGGGACAGGGGTCTTGAATGAGCAGTTCTTC	CASSIGTGVLNEQFF
TRBV14	TRBD2	-	TRBJ2-2	TGTGCCAGCAGCCCACGGCTTGCACTAGCGGGGCTCAGCGGGGAGCTGTTTTTT	CASSPRLALAGLSGELFF
TRBV5-1	-	-	TRBJ2-7	TGCGCCAGCAGCTTGAATAGCGGACCAACCTACGAGCAGTACTTC	CASSLNSGPTYEQYF
TRBV5-1	-	-	TRBJ2-2	TGCGCCAGCGCCTTCGCGAGGGCACAGACCGGGGAGCTGTTTTTT	CASAFARAQTGELFF
TRBV5-1	TRBD1	once	TRBJ2-2	TGCGCCAGCAGCTTGGACAGGGGGGTCACCGGGGAGCTGTTTTTT	CASSLDRGVTGELFF
TRBV10-3	-	-	TRBJ2-3	TGTGCCATCAGTCCGGGGGCCGCCACAGATACGCAGTATTTT	CAISPGAATDTQYF
TRBV11-3	-	-	TRBJ2-2	TGTGCCAGCAGCTTTGCGGGCACCGGGGAGCTGTTTTTT	CASSFAGTGELFF
TRBV27	-	-	TRBJ2-2	TGTGCCAGCAGTTTGTATCGGGGTGCAAGACTCAACACCGGGGAGCTGTTTTTT	CASSLYRGARLNTGELFF
TRBV6-5	TRBD1	-	TRBJ2-7	TGTGCCAGCATGCCCTCGGGACAGCTCTACGAGCAGTACTTC	CASMPSGQLYEQYF
TRBV5-1	-	-	TRBJ2-1	TGCGCCAGCAGCTTATGGCGGGGTCCCTACAATGAGCAGTTCTTC	CASSLWRGPYNEQFF
TRBV19	TRBD2	-	TRBJ2-7	TGTGCCAGTGGGCTTGGAGCGGGAGGCCCAACCTACGAGCAGTACTTC	CASGLGAGGPTYEQYF
TRBV10-3	TRBD1	-	TRBJ2-7	TGTGCCATCAGAGGGACAGCCCTAAGCTACGAGCAGTACTTC	CAIRGTALSYEQYF
TRBV25-1	-	-	TRBJ2-7	TGTGCCAGCAGTGACTCCCCGTCCTACGAGCAGTACTTC	CASSDSPSYEQYF
TRBV9	TRBD2	once	TRBJ2-3	TGTGCCAGCAGCACGAGCGGGAGGGCCATGGATACGCAGTATTTT	CASSTSGRAMDTQYF